This TCR beta chain was sequenced in a study of PD-1 blockade in classical Hodgkin lymphoma. V trimming: 6 bases; J trimming: 2 bases; junction bases outside the gene matches: 6. The CDR3 is made up of 14 amino acids. Per the germline V gene, CDR1 is MNHNS and CDR2 is SASEGT. Data came from immunoSEQ multiplex PCR; TCRdb stores just in-frame clones and leaves some out. Found here are 9,000 to 13,000 clones, roughly 75% of them singletons; the top ten hold roughly 10%. This clone occurred a few times. Every patient had relapsed following autologous stem cell transplantation, and cohorts differed in brentuximab vedotin exposure.

This rearrangement joins TRBV6-1 to TRBJ1-1, with 7 bases matching TRBD1. Here the sequenced sample was peripheral blood mononuclear cells (PBMCs), taken at baseline. This sequence was found in a human donor with classical Hodgkin lymphoma. As DNA, the CDR3 is TGTGCCAGCAGAAGACAGGGAGGTAACACTGAAGCTTTCTTT. Translation gives CASRRQGGNTEAFF.